These 10 T cell receptor beta chains share one sample of origin, sequenced in a study of T cells in Graves' hyperthyroidism and ophthalmopathy. TCR beta CDR3 sequences were amplified from RNA transcripts. The TCR CDR3 was amplified in a first-round RT-PCR using the HTBI primer set. TCRdb ran MiXCR on the multiplex PCR reads and lists one entry per CDR3 protein. The profile shows approximately 560,000 distinct CDR3 sequences, 15% to 18% of them singletons. The sequencing sample was made of blood. The receptors originated from a woman aged 25 to 39 with Graves' hyperthyroidism.

This rearrangement joins TRBV14 to TRBJ2-1, with 10 positions matching TRBD1. CDR3 size: 16 residues. Per the germline V gene, CDR1 is SGHDN and CDR2 is FVKESK. The V segment lost 4 bases and the J segment 6 bases; nucleotides outside the gene matches: 9. DNA for the CDR3: TGTGCCAGCAGCCCTCGCCGGGACAGGGGATTCAATGAGCAGTTCTTC. It translates to CASSPRRDRGFNEQFF.

This clonotype turned up a few times. The rearrangement links TRBV28 to TRBJ1-1; 9 bases are a match to TRBD1. This CDR3 comprises 19 residues. Trimming took 3 bases from V and 3 from J; bases not matched to a gene: 17. Per germline, CDR1 MDHEN and CDR2 SYDVKM. The CDR3, as DNA: TGTGCCAGCAGTTTTCCATACAGGGGGCGCCCTGTACTTTACACTGAAGCTTTCTTT. Its protein is CASSFPYRGRPVLYTEAFF.

This clonotype was recorded many times. The CDR3 sequence: CASTRAGEGKETQYF. CDR3 DNA: TGTGCCAGCACCAGGGCGGGGGAGGGGAAAGAGACCCAGTACTTC. This sequence joins TRBV12-3 or TRBV12-4 and TRBJ2-5, with 7 nucleotides matching TRBD2. CDR3 size: 15 residues. Trimming cost V 7 bases and J 3 bases; bases outside gene matches: 11.

The V gene is TRBV4-1, the J gene TRBJ2-4; 9 bases map to TRBD1. The germline gives CDR1 MGHRA, CDR2 YSYEKL. With 3 bases clipped from V and 3 bases from J, the junction kept 9 bases outside the gene matches. The CDR3 is 17 residues long. Here the CDR3 reads CASSQDGTGSFKNIQYF. As DNA, the CDR3 is TGCGCCAGCAGCCAGGACGGGACAGGGTCATTCAAAAACATTCAGTACTTC.

This clonotype was picked up a small number of times. The gene calls are TRBV12-3 or TRBV12-4 and TRBJ1-4; 8 bases map to TRBD1. This CDR3 has 14 amino acids. The trim removed 5 bases at V and 7 bases at J, leaving 6 bases unmatched. CDR3 in amino acids: CASSQTGEGEKLFF. The CDR3 DNA reads as TGTGCCAGCAGTCAGACAGGGGAGGGTGAAAAACTGTTTTTT.

This sequence joins TRBV6-1 and TRBJ2-7; 10 bases agree with TRBD2. V shed 6 bases, J shed 5 bases, and the junction held 16 bases outside the gene matches. The CDR3 contains 17 residues. CDR1 and CDR2 (germline): MNHNS, SASEGT. The CDR3 region has the DNA TGTGCCAGCAGCCAACTGGCCTCTAGCGGGAGTAGGAACGAGCAGTACTTC. Encoded protein: CASSQLASSGSRNEQYF.

The chain couples TRBV7-8 to TRBJ2-3; 10 bases map to TRBD2. CDR1 and CDR2 (germline): SGHVS, FQNEAQ. V gave up 4 bases and J gave up 0 bases; unmatched junction bases: 7. CDR3 size: 17 residues. The CDR3 reads CASSSDATSGSTDTQYF. Written as DNA, the CDR3 is TGTGCCAGCAGCTCGGACGCGACTAGCGGGAGCACAGATACGCAGTATTTT.

This clonotype was seen a handful of times. This chain uses TRBV5-4 with TRBJ2-2; D is possibly TRBD1 (5 bases). The germline V gene has CDR1 SGHNT and CDR2 YYREEE (reference sequence). This CDR3 region has 15 residues. V was trimmed by 0 bases and J by 7 bases, leaving 13 bases between them. The CDR3, as DNA: TGTGCCAGCAGCTTGGCTTCCACAGGCGGCGGGGAGCTGTTTTTT. Encoded protein: CASSLASTGGGELFF.

In this sample, this clonotype turned up many times. This CDR3 is CASSPRGNTIYF. The CDR3 region has the DNA TGTGCCAGCTCACCACGGGGAAACACCATATATTTT. The chain links TRBV18 to TRBJ1-3; no clear D. This CDR3 spans 12 amino acids. V lost 1 base to trimming and J lost 4 bases, with 2 bases between them. The germline V gene encodes CDR1 KGHSH and CDR2 LQKENI. Using reference TRBV18 and TRBJ1-3 for the parts outside the CDR3, the full variable domain is NAGVMQNPRHLVRRRGQEARLRCSPMKGHSHVYWYRQLPEEGLKFMVYLQKENIIDESGMPKERFSAEFPKEGPSILRIQQVVRGDSAAYFCASSPRGNTIYFGEGSWLTVV.

Ten or more counts support this clonotype. This chain connects TRBV7-6 to TRBJ2-1, with TRBD2 matching over 11 bases. Germline V gene sequence: CDR1 SGHVS, CDR2 FNYEAQ. J was trimmed by 5 bases and V by 5 bases; bases with no gene match: 5. The CDR3 is 15 residues long. In DNA form, the CDR3 reads TGTGCCAGCAGCCCCAGACTAGCGGGACACAATGAGCAGTTCTTC. The encoded protein is CASSPRLAGHNEQFF.